Following are 22 T cell receptor beta chains from one sample sequenced in a study of blood T cell repertoires in COVID-19. TCRdb's table, derived via immunoSEQ multiplex PCR, lists solely in-frame clones and lacks some. In the table there are 110,000 or so clones, approximately 84% of which are singletons. The sequencing input was peripheral blood. Receptors originate from a man aged 50 to 60 with acute or convalescent COVID-19.

This clone appeared a single time. The chain links TRBV21-1 to TRBJ1-2; the table's D call TRBD1 went unverified against the DNA. TRBV21-1 is assigned pseudogene status. There are 16 residues in the CDR3. DNA of the CDR3: TGTGCCAGCAGCGACACGTCCGGGACAGGGGGCGGTGGCTACACCTTC. The encoded protein is CASSDTSGTGGGGYTF.

V gene TRBV20-1 combines with J gene TRBJ2-1, with 10 bases fitting TRBD2. V trimming: 3 bases; J trimming: 7 bases; junction bases outside the gene matches: 9. The CDR3 length is 15 residues. The V gene's germline CDR1 is DFQATT and CDR2 SNEGSKA (reference sequence). The CDR3 nucleotides read TGCAGTGCTAGTGGGCTAGCGGGGGTGGGGAATGAGCAGTTCTTC. Residues: CSASGLAGVGNEQFF.

CDR3 DNA sequence: TGTGCCTGGGACAGGGGGTCTGGAAACACCATATATTTT. It yields the protein CAWDRGSGNTIYF. This chain uses TRBV30 with TRBJ1-3, with 9 bases that match TRBD1. CDR3 length: 13 residues. CDR1 is GTSNPN, CDR2 SVGIG, per germline (reference sequence). Unmatched junction bases numbered 0, after V lost 5 bases and J lost 1 base.

This clone has only one observation. This sequence joins TRBV7-9 and TRBJ1-5; the match to TRBD1 covers 9 bases. Germline CDR1 reads SEHNR; CDR2 reads FQNEAQ (reference sequence). Trimming cost V 1 base and J 4 bases; bases outside gene matches: 2. CDR3 length: 15 amino acids. The CDR3 protein is CASSLGGTGNQPQHF. The CDR3 nucleotides are TGTGCCAGCAGCTTAGGGGGGACAGGGAATCAGCCCCAGCATTTT. The full variable domain, completed using reference TRBV7-9 and TRBJ1-5, is DTGVSQNPRHKITKRGQNVTFRCDPISEHNRLYWYRQTLGQGPEFLTYFQNEAQLEKSRLLSDRFSAERPKGSFSTLEIQRTEQGDSAMYLCASSLGGTGNQPQHFGDGTRLSIL.

The V and J genes are TRBV19 and TRBJ2-1; TRBD1 matches 12 bases. The CDR3 runs 14 residues. The germline V gene encodes CDR1 LNHDA and CDR2 SQIVND (reference sequence). J was trimmed by 12 bases and V by 5 bases; bases with no gene match: 8. CDR3: CASSAGTGGAGQFF. The DNA for the CDR3 is TGTGCCAGTAGTGCCGGGACAGGGGGCGCGGGGCAGTTCTTC.

V usage is TRBV3-1 (or the pseudogene TRBV3-2) and J usage is TRBJ1-4; 8 nucleotides agree with TRBD1. Germline assignment: CDR1 LGHDT and CDR2 YNNKEL (reference sequence). The CDR3 has 17 amino acids. V was pared by 5 bases and J by 4 bases, with 12 bases of the junction left unmatched. The CDR3 spells CASSTDRGSHGNEKLFF. CDR3 nucleotide sequence: TGTGCCAGCAGCACCGACAGGGGAAGTCATGGTAATGAAAAACTGTTTTTT.

V and J are TRBV5-4 and TRBJ2-5; 14 nucleotides agree with TRBD2. The length of the CDR3 is 13 residues. CDR1 SGHNT and CDR2 YYREEE come from the germline V gene (reference sequence). V lost 7 bases, J lost 4 bases, and 0 bases stayed unmatched. CDR3 coding DNA: TGTGCCAGCGGACTAGCGGGGGGAGAGACCCAGTACTTC. Protein: CASGLAGGETQYF. The variable domain in full, completed from reference TRBV5-4 and TRBJ2-5, reads ETGVTQSPTHLIKTRGQQVTLRCSSQSGHNTVSWYQQALGQGPQFIFQYYREEENGRGNFPPRFSGLQFPNYSSELNVNALELDDSALYLCASGLAGGETQYFGPGTRLLVL.

This chain joins TRBV5-1 and TRBJ1-2, with a tentative D call TRBD1 (5 bases). There are 14 residues in the CDR3. Germline V CDR1 and CDR2: SGHRS, YFSETQ. Trimming took off 0 bases at V and 8 bases at J, with 14 bases between the two ends. CDR3 protein: CASSLDQGIRGYTF. Here the CDR3 DNA reads TGCGCCAGCAGCTTGGATCAGGGCATACGGGGCTACACCTTC.

The chain carries TRBV10-3 and TRBJ2-3; TRBD1 agrees at 8 bases. V lost 5 bases, J lost 2 bases, and 6 bases stayed unmatched. Germline V gives CDR1 ENHRY, CDR2 SYGVKD. This CDR3 region has 15 residues. The CDR3 reads CAISRQGQNTDTQYF. The CDR3 nucleotides read TGTGCCATCAGTAGACAGGGGCAGAACACAGATACGCAGTATTTT.

The chain uses TRBV6-2 or TRBV6-3 and TRBJ2-7; TRBD2 matches 14 bases. The J segment lost 4 bases and the V segment lost 6 bases, leaving 11 bases of the junction unmatched. The CDR3 is 17 residues long. Germline lookup yields CDR1 MNHEY and CDR2 SVGEGT. This CDR3 is CASSRPGLAGVGYEQYV. Here the CDR3 DNA reads TGTGCCAGCAGCCGGCCGGGACTAGCGGGGGTCGGGTACGAGCAGTACGTC.

The V call is TRBV7-9, the J call TRBJ1-6, with 7 bases that match TRBD1. V shed 5 bases, J shed 8 bases, and the junction held 3 bases outside the gene matches. This CDR3 has 13 residues. Germline-derived CDR1 and CDR2 are SEHNR and FQNEAQ (reference sequence). CDR3: CASSATGDSPLHF. CDR3 nucleotides: TGTGCCAGCAGCGCTACAGGGGATTCACCCCTCCACTTT.

The gene calls are TRBV5-6 and TRBJ2-1; weak D call: TRBD2 (6 bases). Germline V lookup: CDR1 SGHDT, CDR2 YYEEEE. The CDR3 runs 18 residues. Trimming took off 4 bases at V and 5 bases at J, with 25 bases between the two ends. CDR3 in amino acids: CASSHLAAPSGFDNEQFF. The DNA for the CDR3 is TGTGCCAGCAGCCATTTAGCGGCCCCAAGCGGATTCGACAATGAGCAGTTCTTC.

The rearrangement uses TRBV28 and TRBJ1-5, with a tentative D call TRBD1 (6 bases). Germline loops: CDR1 MDHEN, CDR2 SYDVKM. The CDR3 extends over 14 amino acids. Trimming pared 6 bases from V and 6 bases from J, leaving 15 bases between. The CDR3, as DNA: TGTGCCAGCAGCCGGGGGGGCGCGGGTCAGCCCCAGCATTTT. Amino acid sequence: CASSRGGAGQPQHF. Full variable domain (remainder filled in from reference TRBV28 and TRBJ1-5): DVKVTQSSRYLVKRTGEKVFLECVQDMDHENMFWYRQDPGLGLRLIYFSYDVKMKEKGDIPEGYSVSREKKERFSLILESASTNQTSMYLCASSRGGAGQPQHFGDGTRLSIL.

This clone was picked up a small number of times. This chain connects TRBV19 to TRBJ1-5; D ambiguous. CDR3 length: 15 amino acids. Germline lookup yields CDR1 LNHDA and CDR2 SQIVND (reference sequence). V was cut by 3 bases and J by 3 bases, with 12 bases left in between. The CDR3 DNA is TGTGCCAGTAGTATTGTCGTCGGGGACAATCAGCCCCAGCATTTT. Its translation is CASSIVVGDNQPQHF.

J is TRBJ1-2 and V is TRBV5-1, with D unclear. The germline gives CDR1 SGHRS, CDR2 YFSETQ. With 2 bases removed from V and 6 bases from J, the gap between germline ends came to 14 bases. This CDR3 is built from 14 residues. This CDR3 is CASSLDTLRNGYTF. CDR3 sequence (DNA): TGCGCCAGCAGCTTAGACACCCTCAGAAATGGCTACACCTTC. Full variable domain (rest looked up from reference TRBV5-1 and TRBJ1-2): KAGVTQTPRYLIKTRGQQVTLSCSPISGHRSVSWYQQTPGQGLQFLFEYFSETQRNKGNFPGRFSGRQFSNSRSEMNVSTLELGDSALYLCASSLDTLRNGYTFGSGTRLTVV.

This clone was found many times. The chain combines TRBV5-8 with TRBJ1-6; D call uncertain. Germline V lookup: CDR1 SGHTS, CDR2 YDEGEE. Trimming removed 0 bases at V and 7 bases at J, with 17 bases between. The CDR3 extends over 17 amino acids. The CDR3 is CASSLARRHQLNSPLHF. The CDR3 DNA reads TGTGCCAGCAGCTTGGCTCGCAGGCACCAACTCAATTCACCCCTCCACTTT.

The chain has TRBV6-1 and TRBJ1-2, with D perhaps matching TRBD1 (5 bases). This CDR3 is 15 amino acids long. The V end was cut by 3 bases, the J end by 8 bases, with 19 bases between. Looked up from germline, CDR1 is MNHNS and CDR2 is SASEGT. Here the CDR3 reads CASSEAVGDVKGYTF. The CDR3 nucleotides are TGTGCCAGCAGTGAGGCGGTAGGGGATGTCAAGGGCTACACCTTC.

The V call is TRBV5-1, the J call TRBJ1-5, with D perhaps TRBD1 (6 bases). The CDR3 is 14 residues long. Germline CDR1 is SGHRS and CDR2 is YFSETQ. V dropped 4 bases and J dropped 2 bases, with 10 bases sitting between them. The CDR3 sequence: CASSLQGGNQPQHF. In DNA, the CDR3 is TGCGCCAGCAGCCTACAGGGTGGCAATCAGCCCCAGCATTTT.

This rearrangement joins TRBV4-1 to TRBJ1-5, with D hard to call. Deletions cut 2 bases from V and 5 bases from J, with 13 bases between. Germline CDR1 and CDR2: MGHRA and YSYEKL. This CDR3 contains 15 residues. The CDR3 nucleotides are TGCGCCAGCAGCCAAAGGTCGCAGACATATCAGCCCCAGCATTTT. As protein: CASSQRSQTYQPQHF.

CDR3 nucleotides: TGTGCCAGCAATGCGGACAGGGGAAGATCACCCCTCCACTTT. This sequence encodes CASNADRGRSPLHF. The chain couples TRBV2 to TRBJ1-6, with 9 bases that match TRBD1. After removal of 7 bases from V and 10 bases from J, the junction contained 8 bases not matched to a gene. The germline CDR1 and CDR2 sequences are SNHLY and FYNNEI. The CDR3 contains 14 residues.

The genes are TRBV19 and TRBJ2-3; weak D call: TRBD1 (5 bases). The ends were cut back, 3 bases at V and 1 base at J, with 8 bases in the middle. Germline V gene sequence: CDR1 LNHDA, CDR2 SQIVND (reference sequence). The CDR3 runs to 14 residues. CDR3 bases: TGTGCCAGTAGTATTCAGGGCCGCACAGATACGCAGTATTTT. As protein: CASSIQGRTDTQYF.

The chain couples TRBV5-8 to TRBJ1-2, with D unresolved. V lost 6 bases, J lost 0 bases, and 24 bases lay in between. Germline V CDR1 and CDR2: SGHTS, YDEGEE. This CDR3 is 18 amino acids long. The CDR3 region has the DNA TGTGCCAGCACCAGGCGCTGGTCGAGCTCTACTCCTAACTATGGCTACACCTTC. As protein: CASTRRWSSSTPNYGYTF. The whole variable domain, remainder taken from reference TRBV5-8 and TRBJ1-2, is EAGVTQSPTHLIKTRGQQATLRCSPISGHTSVYWYQQALGLGLQFLLWYDEGEERNRGNFPPRFSGRQFPNYSSELNVNALELEDSALYLCASTRRWSSSTPNYGYTFGSGTRLTVV.